Following are 24 T cell receptor beta chains from one sample sequenced in a study of shared clonotypes between healthy human individuals (dated by TCRdb to about 2020). The library relied on the immunoSEQ multiplex PCR assay. What TCRdb holds here is the immuneACCESS table cut down to in-frame rearrangements. Part of the clones is not present; checked against another copy, under half of the missing clones reflect an unresolved V gene, and the others are unexplained. The sample data list millions of clones, and around 90% of these were observed just once. The ten most abundant clones make up over 0.12% of the sample. Sequenced input: naive CD4+ T cells sorted from blood. This specimen's cell subset or site label, per the study, means: CD45RA+ positively selected. The receptors shown here come from a man between 18 and 29 years old in good health.

V is TRBV19 and J is TRBJ2-7; D gene unclear. The CDR3 totals 13 residues. V was pared by 4 bases and J by 0 bases, with 7 bases between. The V gene's germline CDR1 is LNHDA and CDR2 SQIVND (reference sequence). CDR3 sequence reads: CASSTWHSYEQYF. Written as DNA, the CDR3 is TGTGCCAGTAGTACCTGGCACTCCTACGAGCAGTACTTC.

The V call is TRBV28, the J call TRBJ1-1; TRBD1 matches at 12 bases. The CDR3 runs to 14 residues. Germline-derived CDR1 and CDR2 are MDHEN and SYDVKM. V lost 8 bases and J lost 5; bases outside the gene matches: 6. The CDR3 loop reads CASPGQGADTEAFF. The CDR3 nucleotides read TGTGCCAGCCCGGGACAGGGGGCGGATACTGAAGCTTTCTTT.

The genes are TRBV7-9 and TRBJ1-5; D gene uncertain. The ends were cut back, 0 bases at V and 7 bases at J, with 7 bases in the middle. The length of the CDR3 is 13 residues. Germline V lookup: CDR1 SEHNR, CDR2 FQNEAQ (reference sequence). The CDR3 is CASSLAQPQPQHF. In DNA form, the CDR3 reads TGTGCCAGCAGCTTAGCGCAACCCCAGCCCCAGCATTTT.

V usage is TRBV19 and J usage is TRBJ1-2; 8 bases fit TRBD1. CDR3 length: 13 amino acids. J was trimmed by 6 bases and V by 6 bases; bases with no gene match: 6. Germline lookup yields CDR1 LNHDA and CDR2 SQIVND (reference sequence). The CDR3 DNA is TGTGCCAGTAGCCTAGACAGGGGACATGGCTACACCTTC. Translated, it gives CASSLDRGHGYTF.

The chain joins TRBV4-3 to TRBJ2-7; the match to TRBD1 covers 8 bases. Trimming took 3 bases from V and 2 from J; bases not matched to a gene: 6. The length of the CDR3 is 15 residues. CDR1 LGHNA and CDR2 YSLEER come from the germline V gene. The CDR3 loop is CASSHPRQGTYEQYF. The CDR3 bases are TGCGCCAGCAGCCACCCTAGACAGGGGACCTACGAGCAGTACTTC.

For the CDR3, the DNA is TGTGCCAGCAAACAGGGAGACTCCTACGAGCAGTACTTC. Encoded protein: CASKQGDSYEQYF. V gene TRBV27 combines with J gene TRBJ2-7; the D gene is possibly TRBD1 (6 bases). V was cut by 7 bases and J by 0 bases, with 10 bases left in between. Germline CDR1 MNHEY, CDR2 SMNVEV (reference sequence). The CDR3 is made up of 13 amino acids.

V gene TRBV7-2 combines with J gene TRBJ2-7; D may correspond to TRBD1 or TRBD2 (5 bases each). Germline V gene data show CDR1 as SGHTA and CDR2 as FQGNSA. The CDR3 contains 15 residues. V was pared by 1 base and J by 0 bases, with 10 bases between. CDR3 residues: CASSLGPGPSYEQYF. In DNA form, the CDR3 reads TGTGCCAGCAGCTTAGGGCCGGGACCCTCCTACGAGCAGTACTTC.

The chain recombines TRBV28 with TRBJ1-1; possibly TRBD1 for D (5 bases). Trimming took off 7 bases at V and 0 bases at J, with 21 bases between the two ends. CDR3 length: 17 amino acids. Germline CDR1 reads MDHEN; CDR2 reads SYDVKM. The CDR3 DNA sequence: TGTGCCAGCATAGGATCTTGGGGACCAGGAGTGAACACTGAAGCTTTCTTT. Its protein product is CASIGSWGPGVNTEAFF.

Only one count was recorded for this clone. The chain joins TRBV5-1 to TRBJ1-1; D is perhaps TRBD1 (5 bases). The V gene lost 2 bases and the J gene lost 0 bases, with 14 bases spanning the gap. CDR1 is SGHRS and CDR2 is YFSETQ in the germline V gene. This CDR3 is 16 amino acids long. As DNA, the CDR3 is TGCGCCAGCAGCTTCCAGGGATCTCCTATGAACACTGAAGCTTTCTTT. Translation gives CASSFQGSPMNTEAFF.

This clone was found once. The chain carries TRBV4-1 and TRBJ1-5; possible D gene TRBD1, 5 bases. V was cut by 4 bases and J by 0 bases, with 16 bases left in between. The CDR3 loop spans 17 amino acids. Germline V gene sequence: CDR1 MGHRA, CDR2 YSYEKL. CDR3 amino acids: CASSPGQARGSNQPQHF. The CDR3 coding sequence is TGCGCCAGCAGCCCCGGGCAGGCTAGGGGTAGCAATCAGCCCCAGCATTTT.

This clone showed up just once. The rearrangement links TRBV7-9 to TRBJ2-3, with 7 nucleotides matching TRBD1. With 4 bases clipped from V and 3 bases from J, the junction kept 4 bases outside the gene matches. Germline lookup yields CDR1 SEHNR and CDR2 FQNEAQ (reference sequence). The CDR3 has 14 amino acids. For the CDR3, the DNA is TGTGCCAGCAGCTACGACAGGGAAACAGATACGCAGTATTTT. This encodes CASSYDRETDTQYF.

V gene TRBV11-2 combines with J gene TRBJ2-1, with D maybe TRBD2 (6 bases). Trimming pared 1 base from V and 7 bases from J, leaving 17 bases between. In germline, CDR1 is SGHAT, CDR2 FQNNGV. This CDR3 region has 16 residues. The CDR3 here is CASSLGAGGIGNEQFF. As DNA, the CDR3 is TGTGCCAGCAGCTTAGGGGCAGGCGGGATCGGGAATGAGCAGTTCTTC.

With respect to this clone: A read error may account for a junction end that differs from germline. The V call is TRBV7-7, the J call TRBJ2-5; D remains unclear. From germline, CDR1 is SSHAT and CDR2 FNYEAQ (reference sequence). The CDR3 has 12 amino acids. The CDR3 DNA reads TGTGCTAGCAGCTTAAATTGGGAGACCCAGTACTTC. Protein: CASSLNWETQYF.

A remark on this clone: The sample holds other DNA sequences that translate to the same CDR3. The CDR3 nucleotides read TGTGCCAGCTCACCCTCGGGACTAGCGGGGGGAAATGAGCAGTTCTTC. Translated: CASSPSGLAGGNEQFF. This chain joins TRBV18 and TRBJ2-1, with 15 bases aligning to TRBD2. Germline lookup yields CDR1 KGHSH and CDR2 LQKENI. Unmatched junction bases numbered 4, after V lost 3 bases and J lost 7 bases. The CDR3 totals 16 residues.

The chain recombines TRBV5-6 with TRBJ1-2, with 10 bases identical to TRBD1. Trimming at V came to 3 bases and at J to 9 bases, leaving 8 bases not matched to a gene. This CDR3 spans 14 amino acids. Germline lookup yields CDR1 SGHDT and CDR2 YYEEEE. The CDR3 DNA follows: TGTGCCAGCAGCTCACCGGGACAGGGGACTAGCTACACCTTC. Protein: CASSSPGQGTSYTF.

The chain links TRBV27 to TRBJ1-4; the D gene is possibly TRBD1 (6 bases). The V gene lost 2 bases and the J gene lost 4 bases, with 20 bases spanning the gap. Germline CDR1 MNHEY, CDR2 SMNVEV (reference sequence). The CDR3 covers 18 residues. CDR3 protein: CASSLRGRAGAGNEKLFF. The CDR3 nucleotides are TGTGCCAGCAGTTTACGAGGACGGGCGGGGGCGGGTAATGAAAAACTGTTTTTT. The entire variable domain, with the rest obtained from reference TRBV27 and TRBJ1-4, is as follows: EAQVTQNPRYLITVTGKKLTVTCSQNMNHEYMSWYRQDPGLGLRQIYYSMNVEVTDKGDVPEGYKVSRKEKRNFPLILESPSPNQTSLYFCASSLRGRAGAGNEKLFFGSGTQLSVL.

Only one count was recorded for this clone. Different DNA sequences within this sample yield the same CDR3. The J gene is TRBJ1-2, the V gene TRBV5-4, with a possible D match to TRBD1 (5 bases). CDR3 size: 14 residues. Germline assignment: CDR1 SGHNT and CDR2 YYREEE (reference sequence). V was cut by 3 bases and J by 0 bases, with 9 bases left in between. The CDR3 reads CASSSEGANYGYTF. DNA for the CDR3: TGTGCCAGCAGCTCCGAAGGGGCTAACTATGGCTACACCTTC.

This clone appeared once. The chain is built from TRBV4-1 and TRBJ2-1; D is uncertain. V dropped 2 bases and J dropped 9 bases, with 8 bases sitting between them. Looked up from germline, CDR1 is MGHRA and CDR2 is YSYEKL. CDR3 length equals 12 residues. CDR3 protein: CASSQFAFEQFF. Written as DNA, the CDR3 is TGCGCCAGCAGCCAATTTGCTTTTGAGCAGTTCTTC.

This chain connects TRBV5-1 to TRBJ2-5; 7 bases match TRBD1. CDR3 size: 14 residues. The V gene end was trimmed by 1 base and the J gene end by 4 bases; junction bases not matched to a gene: 4. The germline gives CDR1 SGHRS, CDR2 YFSETQ. CDR3 protein: CASSLQGVGETQYF. In DNA form, the CDR3 reads TGCGCCAGCAGCTTGCAGGGGGTGGGAGAGACCCAGTACTTC.

This chain uses TRBV7-2 with TRBJ2-1; D not certain. The CDR3 is 16 residues long. Germline assignment: CDR1 SGHTA and CDR2 FQGNSA. Between the trimmed V and J ends, which lost 0 bases and 2 bases, there was a span of 11 bases. In nucleotides, the CDR3 is TGTGCCAGCAGCTTAGCAGGTGGGGTTGCCTACAATGAGCAGTTCTTC. It is translated as CASSLAGGVAYNEQFF.

This chain joins TRBV29-1 and TRBJ1-4; D is unclear. CDR3 length: 15 amino acids. Germline CDR1 SQVTM, CDR2 ANQGSEA. V was shortened by 6 bases and J by 7 bases, with 21 bases between the two germline ends. This chain's CDR3 is CSVKASTGFREKLFF. CDR3 in DNA: TGCAGCGTAAAGGCCTCCACGGGATTTCGTGAAAAACTGTTTTTT.

This chain uses TRBV20-1 with TRBJ2-1; unclear D gene. The CDR3 is made up of 10 amino acids. V was pared by 6 bases and J by 9 bases, with 9 bases between. CDR1 and CDR2 (germline): DFQATT, SNEGSKA (reference sequence). The DNA of the CDR3 is TGCAGTGCAAGTGTGGCTGAGCAGTTCTTC. Encoded protein: CSASVAEQFF.

Concerning this clone itself: Germline is not matched at one junction end, which may reflect a read error. This chain uses TRBV5-1 with TRBJ2-5; TRBD2 aligns across 11 bases. CDR3 size: 15 residues. Per germline, CDR1 SGHRS and CDR2 YFSETQ. The CDR3 here is CVSSLGSSGRETQYF. CDR3 sequence (DNA): TGCGTCAGCAGCTTAGGATCTAGCGGGAGGGAGACCCAGTACTTC.

This rearrangement joins TRBV29-1 to TRBJ1-2; no reliable D call. The CDR3 extends over 12 amino acids. Germline CDR1 reads SQVTM; CDR2 reads ANQGSEA. Between the trimmed V and J ends, which lost 6 bases and 2 bases, there was a span of 10 bases. CDR3: CSVQTPNYGYTF. CDR3 bases: TGCAGCGTCCAGACACCGAACTATGGCTACACCTTC. Full variable domain (outside the CDR3, taken from reference TRBV29-1 and TRBJ1-2): SAVISQKPSRDICQRGTSLTIQCQVDSQVTMMFWYRQQPGQSLTLIATANQGSEATYESGFVIDKFPISRPNLTFSTLTVSNMSPEDSSIYLCSVQTPNYGYTFGSGTRLTVV.